The 30 T cell receptor beta chains below all came from one sample that was sequenced in a study of neurological immune-mediated disorders. TCRdb ran MiXCR on the 5' RACE reads and lists one entry per CDR3 protein. The sample contains 50,000 or so distinct CDR3 sequences, over 9% of which appear only once. Sequencing used PBMCs. These receptors originate from a woman aged 35 to 49 with HTLV-1-associated myelopathy (HAM/TSP).

The chain joins TRBV4-3 to TRBJ1-2; TRBD1 might be the D (5 bases). CDR3 length: 13 residues. The V end lost 3 bases, the J end lost 8 bases, and 13 bases lay between the germline ends. Germline V gives CDR1 LGHNA, CDR2 YSLEER. This CDR3 reads CASSQRDVGGYTF. The DNA for the CDR3 is TGCGCCAGCAGCCAGCGGGACGTTGGCGGCTACACCTTC.

This clonotype was seen ten or more times. The chain combines TRBV6-5 with TRBJ1-5, with D perhaps TRBD1 (5 bases). V shed 8 bases and J shed 6 bases, with 14 bases lying between them. CDR3 size: 13 residues. The germline V gene has CDR1 MNHEY and CDR2 SVGAGI. The CDR3 coding sequence is TGTGCCAGCGCTCCATCGCAGGGTCAGCCCCAGCATTTT. This encodes CASAPSQGQPQHF.

In its sample, this clonotype was seen many times. The rearrangement links TRBV7-7 to TRBJ2-2; 7 bases fit TRBD1. The CDR3 covers 15 residues. Per the germline V gene, CDR1 is SSHAT and CDR2 is FNYEAQ (reference sequence). The J segment lost 4 bases and the V segment lost 5 bases, leaving 7 bases of the junction unmatched. CDR3 DNA sequence: TGTGCCAGCAGCGAAACAGGGGCTAGCACCGGGGAGCTGTTTTTT. Protein product: CASSETGASTGELFF.

This clonotype was seen many times. The chain recombines TRBV7-9 with TRBJ1-1; weak D call: TRBD1 (6 bases). Germline lookup yields CDR1 SEHNR and CDR2 FQNEAQ (reference sequence). This CDR3 spans 15 amino acids. The V end lost 5 bases, the J end lost 3 bases, and 16 bases lay between the germline ends. CDR3 coding DNA: TGTGCCAGCAGCCTCTTAGCCAAGGGGGACACTGAAGCTTTCTTT. Encoded protein: CASSLLAKGDTEAFF.

In this sample, this clonotype turned up many times. The rearrangement uses TRBV5-1 and TRBJ1-6, with D possibly being TRBD1 (6 bases). Trimming shortened V by 3 bases and J by 10 bases, and 20 bases separated the two germline ends. Germline CDR1 SGHRS, CDR2 YFSETQ. CDR3 length: 16 residues. The CDR3 DNA is TGCGCCAGCAGCTCCGGGCGGGGGGCTCCAGAATCACCCCTCCACTTT. It is translated as CASSSGRGAPESPLHF.

This clonotype occurred a few times. A much larger clone lies one base from this, so it may be a read error. This is likely a read error, given that the CDR3 carries no conserved phenylalanine or tryptophan at its end. The J gene is TRBJ1-2, the V gene TRBV4-1; 8 bases map to TRBD1. J was trimmed by 8 bases and V by 1 base; bases with no gene match: 9. The CDR3 has 15 residues. Germline CDR1 and CDR2: MGHRA and YSYEKL. CDR3 bases: TGCGCCAGCAGCCAAGTTCAAGGGACAGGAACGGGCTACACCATC. Protein: CASSQVQGTGTGYTI.

This clonotype was observed many times. The rearrangement uses TRBV20-1 and TRBJ2-2; no firm D call. Germline CDR1 is DFQATT and CDR2 is SNEGSKA (reference sequence). This CDR3 is built from 14 residues. Deletions cut 6 bases from V and 4 bases from J, with 15 bases between. This CDR3 reads CSAIDNTATGELFF. The CDR3 bases are TGCAGTGCGATAGACAATACAGCCACCGGGGAGCTGTTTTTT.

This clonotype was seen many times. The chain employs TRBV12-3 or TRBV12-4 and TRBJ1-2; D might be TRBD1 (6 bases). The CDR3 totals 14 residues. V shed 8 bases and J shed 7 bases, with 20 bases lying between them. CDR3 sequence (DNA): TGTGCCAGCGTAGGTGGGGGCGCGAAACGTGGCTACACCTTC. This gives the protein CASVGGGAKRGYTF.

In its sample, this clonotype was seen many times. At one end, the junction sequence differs from germline, possibly due to a read error. The chain couples TRBV6-6 to TRBJ2-7, with D perhaps TRBD2 (6 bases). CDR3 length: 14 amino acids. Per the germline V gene, CDR1 is MNHNY and CDR2 is SVGAGI (reference sequence). The CDR3 sequence is CASSRDVGTRGFLF. CDR3 in DNA: TGTGCCAGCAGCCGTGATGTGGGGACGCGGGGCTTCCTCTTC.

This clonotype was seen many times. This sequence joins TRBV20-1 and TRBJ1-3, with 9 bases fitting TRBD1. Germline CDR1 reads DFQATT; CDR2 reads SNEGSKA (reference sequence). This CDR3 is built from 14 residues. V lost 6 bases and J lost 3; bases outside the gene matches: 6. The CDR3 bases are TGCAGTGCCCTGAGACAGGGGGGTGGAAACACCATATATTTT. As protein: CSALRQGGGNTIYF.

The chain carries TRBV18 and TRBJ2-7; the D gene is possibly TRBD1 (5 bases). The CDR3 runs 13 residues. Between the trimmed V and J ends, which lost 3 bases and 6 bases, there was a span of 12 bases. The germline gives CDR1 KGHSH, CDR2 LQKENI. CDR3 in amino acids: CASSPQADSEQYF. CDR3 DNA: TGTGCCAGCTCACCGCAGGCAGACAGCGAGCAGTACTTC.

The rearrangement joins TRBV7-2 to TRBJ2-3; possible D gene TRBD2, 6 bases. CDR3 length equals 13 residues. Trimming pared 3 bases from V and 6 bases from J, leaving 10 bases between. Germline lookup yields CDR1 SGHTA and CDR2 FQGNSA. CDR3 region: CASSFAGLDTQYF. DNA for the CDR3: TGTGCCAGCAGCTTCGCGGGGTTGGATACGCAGTATTTT.

This clonotype was counted at least ten times. The CDR3 bases are TGCGCCAGCAGCCAACCGAGAGGGGACTATGGCTACACCTTC. Protein product: CASSQPRGDYGYTF. This chain links TRBV4-1 with TRBJ1-2; a weak D match, TRBD1 (5 bases). Germline V gene lookup returns CDR1 MGHRA and CDR2 YSYEKL. The CDR3 totals 14 residues. V was clipped by 2 bases and J by 3 bases, with 10 bases between them.

This clonotype was found many times. The gene calls are TRBV5-1 and TRBJ2-2; 8 positions match TRBD1. Germline V gene sequence: CDR1 SGHRS, CDR2 YFSETQ. There are 15 residues in the CDR3. J gave up 2 bases and V 4 bases, and 4 bases lay outside the gene matches. CDR3 coding DNA: TGCGCCAGCAGCCAGGGACAGGCCAACACCGGGGAGCTGTTTTTT. It is translated as CASSQGQANTGELFF.

This clonotype has at least ten counts. The rearrangement joins TRBV11-3 to TRBJ2-3; 10 bases fit TRBD2. The CDR3 is made up of 17 amino acids. J gave up 7 bases and V 0 bases, and 10 bases lay outside the gene matches. The germline V gene encodes CDR1 SGHNT and CDR2 YENEEA. In DNA form, the CDR3 reads TGTGCCAGCAGCTTAGAAATCCTAGCGGGGGCGAGGAATACGCAGTATTTT. Amino acid sequence: CASSLEILAGARNTQYF.

This clonotype was picked up many times. V usage is TRBV9 and J usage is TRBJ2-2; weak D call: TRBD2 (5 bases). Trimming took off 0 bases at V and 4 bases at J, with 16 bases between the two ends. The CDR3 is made up of 17 amino acids. CDR1 and CDR2 (germline): SGDLS, YYNGEE. In nucleotides, the CDR3 is TGTGCCAGCAGCGTAGGATCGGGGTCTCTATTCACCGGGGAGCTGTTTTTT. It encodes CASSVGSGSLFTGELFF.

This clonotype was detected ten times or more. The chain recombines TRBV4-3 with TRBJ2-2, with 9 bases aligning to TRBD1. This CDR3 has 15 residues. CDR1 and CDR2 from the germline V gene are LGHNA and YSLEER. With V trimmed by 0 bases and J by 9 bases, 5 bases remained unmatched. CDR3: CASSQDSDRGRELFF. The CDR3 DNA reads as TGCGCCAGCAGCCAAGATTCGGACAGGGGCAGGGAGCTGTTTTTT.

This clonotype was counted at least ten times. The V gene is TRBV15, the J gene TRBJ1-1, with 8 bases identical to TRBD1. Germline trimming cut 1 base from V and 2 bases from J; bases unmatched to any gene: 6. The CDR3 has 16 residues. CDR1 and CDR2 (germline): LNHNV, YYDKDF (reference sequence). The CDR3 reads CATSRGQGAANTEAFF. The DNA for the CDR3 is TGTGCCACCAGCAGAGGTCAGGGGGCCGCAAACACTGAAGCTTTCTTT.

This clonotype was observed at least ten times. At one boundary the junction diverges from the germline segment, which might be a read error. The chain combines TRBV5-1 with TRBJ2-3; a weak D match, TRBD1 (5 bases). CDR1 SGHRS and CDR2 YFSETQ come from the germline V gene. The CDR3 has 13 amino acids. DNA for the CDR3: TGTGCCAGCAGCTTAGGGGGCACAGATACGCAGTATTTT. It encodes CASSLGGTDTQYF.

There are many counts of this clonotype. The DNA of the CDR3 is TGTGCCAGCAGTCGCCCTGACGTCTGGGACTATGGCTACACCTTC. It encodes CASSRPDVWDYGYTF. The rearrangement links TRBV5-6 to TRBJ1-2; D ambiguous. Trimming shortened V by 5 bases and J by 3 bases, and 17 bases separated the two germline ends. Looked up from germline, CDR1 is SGHDT and CDR2 is YYEEEE. The CDR3 is 15 amino acids.

This clonotype was found a few times. The chain has TRBV23-1 and TRBJ2-7; D not certain. TRBV23-1 is marked as an open reading frame, function uncertain. There are 14 residues in the CDR3. Trimming removed 0 bases at V and 7 bases at J, with 13 bases between. The CDR3 protein is CASSQSRRLGEQYF. CDR3 coding DNA: TGCGCCAGCAGTCAATCGAGAAGGCTGGGGGAGCAGTACTTC.

This clonotype showed up many times. The chain is built from TRBV10-3 and TRBJ2-2; D uncertain. The CDR3 totals 12 residues. Germline CDR1 is ENHRY and CDR2 is SYGVKD. V lost 3 bases to trimming and J lost 6 bases, with 5 bases between them. The CDR3 DNA follows: TGTGCCATCAGTGACGCAGCCGGGGAGCTGTTTTTT. Translation gives CAISDAAGELFF.

This clonotype was found many times. The rearrangement links TRBV2 to TRBJ2-7; the D gene is possibly TRBD2 (7 bases). The V end was cut by 2 bases, the J end by 1 base, with 18 bases between. This CDR3 comprises 17 residues. The germline CDR1 and CDR2 sequences are SNHLY and FYNNEI. CDR3 residues: CASSERRGGAGSYEQYF. The CDR3 nucleotides read TGTGCCAGCAGTGAACGGAGGGGGGGGGCCGGGTCCTACGAGCAGTACTTC. The whole variable domain, remainder taken from reference TRBV2 and TRBJ2-7, is EPEVTQTPSHQVTQMGQEVILRCVPISNHLYFYWYRQILGQKVEFLVSFYNNEISEKSEIFDDQFSVERPDGSNFTLKIRSTKLEDSAMYFCASSERRGGAGSYEQYFGPGTRLTVT.

This clonotype occurred many times. The chain combines TRBV10-2 with TRBJ1-6, with no clear D. The CDR3 covers 14 residues. Germline V gene sequence: CDR1 WSHSY, CDR2 SAAADI. The V gene lost 11 bases and the J gene lost 6 bases, with 17 bases spanning the gap. The CDR3 coding sequence is TGCGCCGCGAAACCCGGAAGCCTTAATTCACCCCTCCACTTT. This gives the protein CAAKPGSLNSPLHF.

This clonotype showed up many times. The chain links TRBV5-1 to TRBJ1-1, with 9 positions matching TRBD1. The CDR3 contains 15 residues. V shed 2 bases and J 4 bases; nucleotides not matched to a gene: 6. Germline V lookup: CDR1 SGHRS, CDR2 YFSETQ. For the CDR3, the DNA is TGCGCCAGCAGCTTTCCCCGACAGGGGGGCACTGAAGCTTTCTTT. This encodes CASSFPRQGGTEAFF.

This clonotype was seen repeatedly, ten times or more. The chain carries TRBV4-1 and TRBJ1-5, with D perhaps matching TRBD1 (6 bases). The CDR3 is made up of 15 amino acids. In germline, CDR1 is MGHRA, CDR2 YSYEKL. Trimming cost V 6 bases and J 7 bases, with 19 bases left between them. CDR3 loop: CASSQFTGLGQPQHF. CDR3 coding DNA: TGCGCCAGCAGTCAATTCACAGGGCTGGGGCAGCCCCAGCATTTT.

This clonotype was recorded many times. This sequence joins TRBV5-1 and TRBJ2-1, with 10 bases fitting TRBD1. V shed 3 bases and J 8 bases; nucleotides not matched to a gene: 8. Looked up from germline, CDR1 is SGHRS and CDR2 is YFSETQ. This CDR3 is 15 amino acids long. The CDR3 sequence: CASSSGTGVWDEQFF. CDR3 bases: TGCGCCAGCAGCTCCGGGACAGGGGTTTGGGATGAGCAGTTCTTC.

This clonotype was counted ten times or more. J is TRBJ1-6 and V is TRBV5-5; tentative D call: TRBD1 (6 bases). This CDR3 has 16 residues. Germline V lookup: CDR1 SGHKS, CDR2 YYEKEE (reference sequence). The V and J ends lost 0 bases and 2 bases respectively, with 9 bases between them. CDR3 amino acids: CASSLARTAYNSPLHF. In nucleotides, the CDR3 is TGTGCCAGCAGCTTGGCCAGGACAGCCTATAATTCACCCCTCCACTTT.

V gene TRBV7-6 combines with J gene TRBJ2-5, with 8 nucleotides matching TRBD2. Germline V lookup: CDR1 SGHVS, CDR2 FNYEAQ. Trimming cost V 2 bases and J 5 bases; bases outside gene matches: 7. The CDR3 has 15 amino acids. The CDR3 sequence is CASSLSAGGLETQYF. DNA for the CDR3: TGTGCCAGCAGCTTATCTGCGGGGGGTTTGGAGACCCAGTACTTC.

This clonotype was counted at least ten times. The chain employs TRBV5-1 and TRBJ1-2, with D possibly being TRBD1 (5 bases). The CDR3 loop spans 13 amino acids. V shed 4 bases and J shed 4 bases, with 11 bases lying between them. Germline V gene sequence: CDR1 SGHRS, CDR2 YFSETQ. CDR3 nucleotide sequence: TGCGCCAGCAGCCGGGGGACGGGCTATGGCTACACCTTC. This encodes CASSRGTGYGYTF.